A single sample gave rise to the 3 T cell receptor beta chains below, sequenced in a study of blood T cells in healthy people across ages. Combining a sample-barcoded 5' primer with a J-beta primer mix, a second PCR ran for about 6 to 11 cycles. TCRdb re-derived calls from the 5' RACE reads in MiXCR, one entry per CDR3 protein. The table includes roughly 1,800,000 distinct CDR3 sequences, roughly 52% detected once. The sample consisted of blood. Source of these receptors: a middle-aged woman in good health.

This clonotype has more than one count but fewer than ten. The V call is TRBV4-1, the J call TRBJ1-4; D is unresolved. The CDR3 has 16 residues. The germline V and J ends were trimmed by 7 bases and 0 bases, with 15 bases remaining between them. The germline gives CDR1 MGHRA, CDR2 YSYEKL. The CDR3 DNA reads TGCGCCAGCACCACCGGACCTCTATCAACTAATGAAAAACTGTTTTTT. It specifies CASTTGPLSTNEKLFF.

The gene calls are TRBV9 and TRBJ2-1; 9 positions match TRBD1. J was trimmed by 3 bases and V by 1 base; bases with no gene match: 5. The CDR3 spans 16 residues. Germline lookup yields CDR1 SGDLS and CDR2 YYNGEE. The CDR3 DNA sequence: TGTGCCAGCAGCGTAAAGGGGACAGGGCGCTACAATGAGCAGTTCTTC. This codes for CASSVKGTGRYNEQFF. The complete variable domain, with remaining parts taken from reference TRBV9 and TRBJ2-1, reads DSGVTQTPKHLITATGQRVTLRCSPRSGDLSVYWYQQSLDQGLQFLIQYYNGEERAKGNILERFSAQQFPDLHSELNLSSLELGDSALYFCASSVKGTGRYNEQFFGPGTRLTVL.

There are a few counts of this clonotype. The chain combines TRBV4-3 with TRBJ1-6, with D possibly being TRBD1 (6 bases). Deletions cut 2 bases from V and 6 bases from J, with 11 bases between. The CDR3 totals 15 residues. Per germline, CDR1 LGHNA and CDR2 YSLEER. CDR3 amino acids: CASSQLAQGNSPLHF. CDR3 DNA sequence: TGCGCCAGCAGCCAACTTGCACAGGGTAATTCACCCCTCCACTTT.